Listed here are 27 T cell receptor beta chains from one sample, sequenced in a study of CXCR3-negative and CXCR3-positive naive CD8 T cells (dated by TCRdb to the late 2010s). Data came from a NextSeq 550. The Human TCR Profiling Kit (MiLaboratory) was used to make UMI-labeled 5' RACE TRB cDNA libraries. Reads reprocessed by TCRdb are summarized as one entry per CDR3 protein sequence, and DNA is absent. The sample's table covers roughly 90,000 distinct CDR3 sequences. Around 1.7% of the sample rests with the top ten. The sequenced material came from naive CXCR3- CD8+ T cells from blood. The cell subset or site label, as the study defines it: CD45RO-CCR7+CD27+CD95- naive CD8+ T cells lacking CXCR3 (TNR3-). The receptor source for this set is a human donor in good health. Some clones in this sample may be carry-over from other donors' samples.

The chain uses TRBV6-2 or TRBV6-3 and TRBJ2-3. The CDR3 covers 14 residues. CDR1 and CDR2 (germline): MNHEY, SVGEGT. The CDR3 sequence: CASSYSTSADTQYF.

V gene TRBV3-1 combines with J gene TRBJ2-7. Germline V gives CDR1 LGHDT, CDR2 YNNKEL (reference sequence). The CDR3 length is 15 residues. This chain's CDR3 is CASSQENGWVYEQYF.

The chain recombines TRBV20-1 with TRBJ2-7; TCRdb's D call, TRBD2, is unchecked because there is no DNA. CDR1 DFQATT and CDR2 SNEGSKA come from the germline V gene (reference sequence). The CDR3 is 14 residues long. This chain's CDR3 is CSAKGTSGSNEQYF.

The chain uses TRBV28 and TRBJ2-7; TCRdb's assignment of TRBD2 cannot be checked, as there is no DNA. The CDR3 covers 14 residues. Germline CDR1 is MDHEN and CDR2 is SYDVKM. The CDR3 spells CASKAQGSSYEQYF.

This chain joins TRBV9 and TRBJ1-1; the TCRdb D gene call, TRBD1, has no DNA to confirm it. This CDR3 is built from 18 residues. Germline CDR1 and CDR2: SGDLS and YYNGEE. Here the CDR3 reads CASSPEGGGGSDNTEAFF.

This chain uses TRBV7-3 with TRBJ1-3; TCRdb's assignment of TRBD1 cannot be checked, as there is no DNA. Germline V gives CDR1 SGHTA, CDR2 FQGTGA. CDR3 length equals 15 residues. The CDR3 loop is CASSSGTGSSNTIYF.

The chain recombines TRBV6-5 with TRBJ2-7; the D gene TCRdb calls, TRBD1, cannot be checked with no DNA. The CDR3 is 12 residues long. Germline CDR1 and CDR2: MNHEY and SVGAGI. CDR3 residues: CASSTPNGEQYF.

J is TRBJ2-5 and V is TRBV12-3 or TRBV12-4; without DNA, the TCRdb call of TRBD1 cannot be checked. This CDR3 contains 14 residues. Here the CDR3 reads CASSGDRVGETQYF.

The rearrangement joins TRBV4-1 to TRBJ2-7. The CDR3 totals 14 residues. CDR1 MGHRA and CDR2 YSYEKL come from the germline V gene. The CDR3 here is CASSQDRRTYEQYF.

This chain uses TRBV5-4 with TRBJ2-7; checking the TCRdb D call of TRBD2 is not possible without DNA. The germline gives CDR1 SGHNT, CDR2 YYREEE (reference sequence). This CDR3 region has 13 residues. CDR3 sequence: CASSLGGPDEQYF.

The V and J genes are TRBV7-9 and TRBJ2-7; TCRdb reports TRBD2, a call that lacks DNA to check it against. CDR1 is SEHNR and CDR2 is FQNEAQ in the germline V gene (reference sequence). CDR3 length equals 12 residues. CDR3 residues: CASSLGLAEQYF.

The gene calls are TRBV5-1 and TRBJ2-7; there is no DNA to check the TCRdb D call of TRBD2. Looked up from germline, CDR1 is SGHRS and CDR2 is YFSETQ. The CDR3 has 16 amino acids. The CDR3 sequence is CASTRGLDSDGYEQYF. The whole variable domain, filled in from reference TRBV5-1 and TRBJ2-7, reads KAGVTQTPRYLIKTRGQQVTLSCSPISGHRSVSWYQQTPGQGLQFLFEYFSETQRNKGNFPGRFSGRQFSNSRSEMNVSTLELGDSALYLCASTRGLDSDGYEQYFGPGTRLTVT.

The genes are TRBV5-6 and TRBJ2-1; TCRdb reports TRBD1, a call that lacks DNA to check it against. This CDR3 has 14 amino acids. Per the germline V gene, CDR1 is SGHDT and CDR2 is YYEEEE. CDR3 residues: CASSFTQGPHEQFF.

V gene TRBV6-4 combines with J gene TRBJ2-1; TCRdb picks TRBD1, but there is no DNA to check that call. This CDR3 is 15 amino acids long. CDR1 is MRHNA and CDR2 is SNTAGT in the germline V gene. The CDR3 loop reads CASSYGQGEPNEQFF.

The CDR3 loop is CARGGHLNTEAFF. This chain links TRBV27 with TRBJ1-1. Germline CDR1 reads MNHEY; CDR2 reads SMNVEV (reference sequence). The CDR3 spans 13 residues.

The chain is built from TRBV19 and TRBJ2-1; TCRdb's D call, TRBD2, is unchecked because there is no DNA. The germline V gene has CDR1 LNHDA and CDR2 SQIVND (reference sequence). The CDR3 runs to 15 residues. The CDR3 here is CASSIGGESYNEQFF.

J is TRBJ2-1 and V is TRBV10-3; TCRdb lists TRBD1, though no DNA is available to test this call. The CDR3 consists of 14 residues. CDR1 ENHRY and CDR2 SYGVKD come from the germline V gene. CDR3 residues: CAISGVQDSDEQFF.

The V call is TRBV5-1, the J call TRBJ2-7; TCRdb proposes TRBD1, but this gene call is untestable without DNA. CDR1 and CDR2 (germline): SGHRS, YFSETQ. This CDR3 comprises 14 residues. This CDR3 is CASSLEAGNYEQYF.

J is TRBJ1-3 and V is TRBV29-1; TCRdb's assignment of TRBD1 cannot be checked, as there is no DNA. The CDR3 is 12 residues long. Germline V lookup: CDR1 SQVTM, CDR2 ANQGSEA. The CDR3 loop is CSVWDSGNTIYF. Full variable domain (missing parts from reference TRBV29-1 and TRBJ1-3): SAVISQKPSRDICQRGTSLTIQCQVDSQVTMMFWYRQQPGQSLTLIATANQGSEATYESGFVIDKFPISRPNLTFSTLTVSNMSPEDSSIYLCSVWDSGNTIYFGEGSWLTVV.

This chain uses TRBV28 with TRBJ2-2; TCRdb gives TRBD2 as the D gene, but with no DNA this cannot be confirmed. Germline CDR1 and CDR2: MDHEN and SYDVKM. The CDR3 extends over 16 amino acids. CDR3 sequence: CASSLLAGSEAGELFF.

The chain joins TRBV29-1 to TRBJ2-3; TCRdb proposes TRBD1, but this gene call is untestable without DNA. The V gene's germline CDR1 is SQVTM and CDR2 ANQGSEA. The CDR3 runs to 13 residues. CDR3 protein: CSVGTGFADTQYF.

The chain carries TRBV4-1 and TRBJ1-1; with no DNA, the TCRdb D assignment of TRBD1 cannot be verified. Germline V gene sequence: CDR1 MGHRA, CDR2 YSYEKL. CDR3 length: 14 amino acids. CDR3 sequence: CASSQLQGSTEAFF.

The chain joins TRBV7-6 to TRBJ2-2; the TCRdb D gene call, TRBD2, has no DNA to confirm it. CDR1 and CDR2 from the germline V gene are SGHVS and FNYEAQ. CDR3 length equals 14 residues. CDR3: CASRAGPNTGELFF.

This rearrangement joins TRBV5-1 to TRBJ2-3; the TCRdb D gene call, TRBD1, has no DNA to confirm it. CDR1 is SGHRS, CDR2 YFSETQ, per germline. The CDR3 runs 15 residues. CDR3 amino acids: CASSPLTGRPDTQYF.

CDR3 in amino acids: CASSLVFTRDTEAFF. The chain uses TRBV7-2 and TRBJ1-1. The V gene's germline CDR1 is SGHTA and CDR2 FQGNSA. This CDR3 has 15 amino acids.

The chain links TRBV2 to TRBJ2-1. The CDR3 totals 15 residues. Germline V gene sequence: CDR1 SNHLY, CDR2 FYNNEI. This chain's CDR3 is CASSGIYDQVNEQFF.

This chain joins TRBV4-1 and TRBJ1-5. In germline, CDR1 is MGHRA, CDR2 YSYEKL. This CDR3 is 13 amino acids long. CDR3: CASSAMEGQPQHF.